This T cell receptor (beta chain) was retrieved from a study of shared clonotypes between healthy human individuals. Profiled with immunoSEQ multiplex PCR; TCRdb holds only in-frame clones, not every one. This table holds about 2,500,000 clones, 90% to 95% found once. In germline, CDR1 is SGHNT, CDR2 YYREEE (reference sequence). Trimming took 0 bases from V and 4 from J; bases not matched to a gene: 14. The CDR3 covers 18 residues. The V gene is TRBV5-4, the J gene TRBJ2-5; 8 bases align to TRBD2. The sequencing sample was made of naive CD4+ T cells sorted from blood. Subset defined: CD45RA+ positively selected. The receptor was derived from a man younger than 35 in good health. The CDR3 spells CASSLGVGRAGLRETQYF. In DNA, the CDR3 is TGTGCCAGCAGCTTGGGTGTCGGGAGGGCCGGTCTGCGAGAGACCCAGTACTTC.